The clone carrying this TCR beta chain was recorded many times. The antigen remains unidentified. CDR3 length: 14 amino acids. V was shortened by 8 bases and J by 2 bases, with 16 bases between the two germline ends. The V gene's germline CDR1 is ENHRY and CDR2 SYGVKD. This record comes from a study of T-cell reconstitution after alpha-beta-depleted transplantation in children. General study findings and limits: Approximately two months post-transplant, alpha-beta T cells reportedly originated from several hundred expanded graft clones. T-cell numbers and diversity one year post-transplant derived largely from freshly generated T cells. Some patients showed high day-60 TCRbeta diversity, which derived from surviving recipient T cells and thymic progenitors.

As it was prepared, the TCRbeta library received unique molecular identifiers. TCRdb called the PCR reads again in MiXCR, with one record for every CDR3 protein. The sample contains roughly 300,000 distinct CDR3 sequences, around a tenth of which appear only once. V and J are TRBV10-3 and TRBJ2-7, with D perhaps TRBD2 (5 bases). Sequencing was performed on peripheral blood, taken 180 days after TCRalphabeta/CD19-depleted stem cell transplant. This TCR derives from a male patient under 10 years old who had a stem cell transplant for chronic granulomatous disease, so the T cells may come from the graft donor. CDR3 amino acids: CAIERADGPYEQYF. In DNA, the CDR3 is TGTGCCATCGAACGAGCGGACGGTCCCTACGAGCAGTACTTC.